The entry below describes one TCR beta chain. The data originate from a study of blood T cell repertoires in COVID-19. Study-level information: Sources were T cells, B-cell-depleted T cells, or PBMCs; the material itself was cDNA or gDNA.

Per the study methods: Amplification of reference gene primers was used by the study to estimate nucleated cell counts. TCRdb's table, derived via immunoSEQ multiplex PCR, lists solely in-frame clones and lacks some. Clone size and the V and J calls come from that table; the DNA yielded D and trimming. The data hold about 180,000 clones, with approximately 80% observed a single time. Looked up from germline, CDR1 is SGHVS and CDR2 is FQNEAQ. Trimming stripped 1 base from V and 0 bases from J, with 6 bases between. The CDR3 totals 14 residues. This chain links TRBV7-8 with TRBJ1-2; D is undetermined. The clonotype was recovered from a human donor in a cohort sampled during active COVID-19. Sequencing was carried out using peripheral blood. CDR3 region: CASSLGSANYGYTF. The CDR3, as DNA: TGTGCCAGCAGCTTAGGTTCCGCTAACTATGGCTACACCTTC.